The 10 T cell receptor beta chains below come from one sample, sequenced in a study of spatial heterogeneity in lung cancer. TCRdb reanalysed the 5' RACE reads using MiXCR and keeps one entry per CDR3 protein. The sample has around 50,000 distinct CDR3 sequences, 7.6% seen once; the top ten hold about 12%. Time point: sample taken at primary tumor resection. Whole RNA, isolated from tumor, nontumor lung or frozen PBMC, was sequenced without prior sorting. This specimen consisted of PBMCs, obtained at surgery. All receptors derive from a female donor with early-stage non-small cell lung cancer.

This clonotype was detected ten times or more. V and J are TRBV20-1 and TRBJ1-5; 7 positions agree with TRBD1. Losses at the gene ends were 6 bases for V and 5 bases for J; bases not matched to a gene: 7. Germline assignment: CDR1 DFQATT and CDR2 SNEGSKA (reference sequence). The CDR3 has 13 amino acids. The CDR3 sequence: CSAGRDRDQPQHF. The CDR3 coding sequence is TGCAGTGCAGGCCGGGACAGAGATCAGCCCCAGCATTTT.

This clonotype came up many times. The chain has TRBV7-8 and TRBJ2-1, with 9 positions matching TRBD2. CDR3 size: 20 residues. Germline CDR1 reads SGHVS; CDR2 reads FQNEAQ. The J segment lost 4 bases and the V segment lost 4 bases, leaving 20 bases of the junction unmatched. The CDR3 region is CASSYRAGGLTAALYNEQFF. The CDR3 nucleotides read TGTGCCAGCAGCTACCGGGCGGGGGGGCTTACGGCAGCCCTATACAATGAGCAGTTCTTC.

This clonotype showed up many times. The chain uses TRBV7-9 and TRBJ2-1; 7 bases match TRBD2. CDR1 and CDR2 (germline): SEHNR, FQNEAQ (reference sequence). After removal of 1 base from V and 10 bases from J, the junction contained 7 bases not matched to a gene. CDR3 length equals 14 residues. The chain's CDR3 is CASSLVGGNLEQFF. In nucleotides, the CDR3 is TGTGCCAGCAGCTTAGTGGGAGGGAACCTGGAGCAGTTCTTC.

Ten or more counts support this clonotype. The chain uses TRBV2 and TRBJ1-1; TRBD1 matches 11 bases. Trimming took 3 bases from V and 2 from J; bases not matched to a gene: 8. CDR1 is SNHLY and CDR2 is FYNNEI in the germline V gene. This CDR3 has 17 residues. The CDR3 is CASSDEGGQGGNTEAFF. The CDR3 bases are TGTGCCAGCAGTGATGAGGGGGGACAGGGGGGAAACACTGAAGCTTTCTTT. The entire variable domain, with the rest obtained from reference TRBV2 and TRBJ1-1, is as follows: EPEVTQTPSHQVTQMGQEVILRCVPISNHLYFYWYRQILGQKVEFLVSFYNNEISEKSEIFDDQFSVERPDGSNFTLKIRSTKLEDSAMYFCASSDEGGQGGNTEAFFGQGTRLTVV.

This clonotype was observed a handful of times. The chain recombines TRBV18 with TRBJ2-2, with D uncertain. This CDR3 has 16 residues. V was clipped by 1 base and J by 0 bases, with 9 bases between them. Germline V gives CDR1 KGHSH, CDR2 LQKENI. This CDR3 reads CASSPQVEANTGELFF. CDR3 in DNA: TGTGCCAGCTCACCACAGGTCGAAGCGAACACCGGGGAGCTGTTTTTT.

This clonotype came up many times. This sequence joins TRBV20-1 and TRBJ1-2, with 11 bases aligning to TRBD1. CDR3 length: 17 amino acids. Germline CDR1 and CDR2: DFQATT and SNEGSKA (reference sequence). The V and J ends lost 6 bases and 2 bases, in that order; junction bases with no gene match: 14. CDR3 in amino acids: CSAADRGRVTSNYGYTF. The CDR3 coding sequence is TGCAGTGCCGCGGACAGGGGGCGCGTAACATCGAACTATGGCTACACCTTC.

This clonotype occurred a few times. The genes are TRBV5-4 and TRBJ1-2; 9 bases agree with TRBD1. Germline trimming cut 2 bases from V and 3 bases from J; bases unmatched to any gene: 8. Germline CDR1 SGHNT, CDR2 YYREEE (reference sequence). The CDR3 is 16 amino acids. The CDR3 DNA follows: TGTGCCAGCAGCTTCCCGGGACAGGGTGCGGACTATGGCTACACCTTC. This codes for CASSFPGQGADYGYTF.

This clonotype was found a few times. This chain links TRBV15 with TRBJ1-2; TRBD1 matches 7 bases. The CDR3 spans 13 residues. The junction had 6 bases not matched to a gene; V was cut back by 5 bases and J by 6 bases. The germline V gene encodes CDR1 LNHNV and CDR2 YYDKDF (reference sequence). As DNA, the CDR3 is TGTGCCACCAGCGTAGAGGGGGCCGATGGCTACACCTTC. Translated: CATSVEGADGYTF.

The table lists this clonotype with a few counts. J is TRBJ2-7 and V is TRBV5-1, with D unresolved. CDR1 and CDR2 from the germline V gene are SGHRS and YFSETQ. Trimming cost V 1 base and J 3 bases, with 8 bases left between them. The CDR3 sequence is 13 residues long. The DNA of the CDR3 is TGCGCCAGCAGCTTGACCGCCGGCTACGAGCAGTACTTC. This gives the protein CASSLTAGYEQYF.

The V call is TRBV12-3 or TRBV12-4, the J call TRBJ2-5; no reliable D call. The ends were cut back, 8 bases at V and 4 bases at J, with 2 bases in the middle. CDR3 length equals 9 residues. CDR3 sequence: CASGETQYF. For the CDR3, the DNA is TGTGCCAGCGGAGAGACCCAGTACTTC.